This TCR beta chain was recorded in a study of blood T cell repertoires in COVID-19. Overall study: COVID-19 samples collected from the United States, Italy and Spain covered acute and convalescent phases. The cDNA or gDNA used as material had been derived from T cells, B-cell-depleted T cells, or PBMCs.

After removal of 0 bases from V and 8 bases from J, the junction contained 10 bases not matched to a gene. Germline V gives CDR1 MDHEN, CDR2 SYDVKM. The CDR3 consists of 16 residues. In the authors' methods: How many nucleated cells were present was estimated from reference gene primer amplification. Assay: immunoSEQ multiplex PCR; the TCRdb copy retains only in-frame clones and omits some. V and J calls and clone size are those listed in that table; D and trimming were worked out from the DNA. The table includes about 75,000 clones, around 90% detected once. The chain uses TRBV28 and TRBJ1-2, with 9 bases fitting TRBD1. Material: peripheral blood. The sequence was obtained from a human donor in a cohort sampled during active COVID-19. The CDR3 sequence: CASSLWGKGQGKGYTF. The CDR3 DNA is TGTGCCAGCAGTTTATGGGGCAAGGGACAGGGTAAAGGCTACACCTTC.